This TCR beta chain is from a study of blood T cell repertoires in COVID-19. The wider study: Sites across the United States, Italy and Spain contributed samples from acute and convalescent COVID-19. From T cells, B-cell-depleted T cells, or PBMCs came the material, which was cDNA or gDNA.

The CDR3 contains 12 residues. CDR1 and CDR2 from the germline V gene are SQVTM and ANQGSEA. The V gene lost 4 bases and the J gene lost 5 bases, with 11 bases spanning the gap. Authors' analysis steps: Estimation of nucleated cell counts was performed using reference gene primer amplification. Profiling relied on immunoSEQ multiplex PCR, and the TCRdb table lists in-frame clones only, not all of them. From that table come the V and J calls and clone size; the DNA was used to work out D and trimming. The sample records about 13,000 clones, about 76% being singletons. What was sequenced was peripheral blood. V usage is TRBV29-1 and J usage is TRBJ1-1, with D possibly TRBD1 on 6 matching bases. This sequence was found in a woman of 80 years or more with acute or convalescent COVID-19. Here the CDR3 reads CSVGGQGTEAFF. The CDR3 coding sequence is TGCAGCGTTGGGGGGCAGGGAACTGAAGCTTTCTTT.